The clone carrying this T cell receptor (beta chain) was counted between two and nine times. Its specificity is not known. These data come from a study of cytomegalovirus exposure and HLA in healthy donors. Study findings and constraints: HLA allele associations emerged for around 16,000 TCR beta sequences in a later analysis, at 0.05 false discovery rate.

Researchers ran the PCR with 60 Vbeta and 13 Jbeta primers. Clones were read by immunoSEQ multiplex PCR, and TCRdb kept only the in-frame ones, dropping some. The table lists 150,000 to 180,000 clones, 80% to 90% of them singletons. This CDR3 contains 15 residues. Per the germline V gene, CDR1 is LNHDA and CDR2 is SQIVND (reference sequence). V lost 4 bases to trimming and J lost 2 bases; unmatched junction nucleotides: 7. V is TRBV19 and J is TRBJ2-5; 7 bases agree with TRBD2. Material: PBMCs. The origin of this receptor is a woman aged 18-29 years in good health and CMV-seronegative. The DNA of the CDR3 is TGTGCCAGTAGTACCGGACTAGACTATCAAGAGACCCAGTACTTC. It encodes CASSTGLDYQETQYF.